This T cell receptor beta chain comes out of a study of CD8 T cells in Susac syndrome. Points from the study as a whole: None of the CD4+ T cell repertoires in Susac syndrome showed clonal expansion.

cDNA came from around 0.5 to 1 ug RNA primed by random hexamers. Amplification of the TCR beta CDR3 was carried out by immunoSEQ multiplex PCR, which spanned a total of 54 Vbeta and 13 Jbeta segments. TCRdb re-analysed the immunoSEQ multiplex PCR reads in MiXCR, keeping a single row per CDR3 protein. This sample has 200,000 or so distinct CDR3 sequences, with about 94% found just once. Per germline, CDR1 SQVTM and CDR2 ANQGSEA. V was clipped by 8 bases and J by 0 bases; unmatched bases: 7. The CDR3 covers 14 residues. Comments on this clonotype: As yet, its antigen is unknown.

Blood CD8+ and CD4+ T cells underwent high-throughput TCR beta sequencing. TEMRA cells were FACS-enriched and CD8+ and CD4+ T cells negatively isolated. The receptor was isolated from a human donor with Susac syndrome. The specimen sequenced was CD4+ T cells from PBMCs. The chain carries TRBV29-1 and TRBJ2-1; 7 nucleotides align to TRBD1. The CDR3 here is CSSSTGDSYNEQFF. CDR3 DNA: TGCAGCTCTTCAACAGGGGACTCCTACAATGAGCAGTTCTTC.